The clone carrying this T cell receptor beta chain appeared many times. One entry per CDR3 protein results from TCRdb running MiXCR on the 5' RACE reads. This table has hundreds of thousands of distinct CDR3 sequences, approximately 18% appearing once. This record belongs to a study of identical twins. This sample was shared with a second study, whose subject was T cells expressing NK-cell markers. This second study notes: Several experiments added an anti-gamma-delta TCR antibody to sort only alpha-beta TCR T cells.

This clonotype was sampled from a woman between 18 and 29 years old in good health. Material: PBMCs.

The CDR3 DNA sequence: TGTGCCAGCAGCCTCCGAAGCAGGTACACTGAAGCTTTCTTT. It yields the protein CASSLRSRYTEAFF. The chain employs TRBV3-1 and TRBJ1-1; D not certain. The V end was cut by 4 bases, the J end by 3 bases, with 12 bases between. Germline lookup yields CDR1 LGHDT and CDR2 YNNKEL (reference sequence). The CDR3 has 14 residues.